This T cell receptor (beta chain) was sequenced for a study of blood T cell repertoires in COVID-19. Looking at the study overall: From the United States, Italy and Spain came samples of acute and convalescent COVID-19. In each case, the material was cDNA or gDNA derived from T cells, B-cell-depleted T cells, or PBMCs.

The ends lost 6 bases at V and 4 bases at J; junction bases unmatched: 6. The CDR3 sequence is 15 residues long. Germline loops: CDR1 MNHEY, CDR2 SMNVEV (reference sequence). Libraries were prepared by immunoSEQ multiplex PCR; TCRdb keeps only in-frame clonotypes and omits some of them. The sample consists of 250,000 to 300,000 clones, 80% to 90% of them appearing once. V and J are TRBV27 and TRBJ2-7; 13 bases are a match to TRBD2. The sequenced sample consisted of peripheral blood. The clonotype was recovered from a woman in her thirties or forties who had recovered from COVID-19. The CDR3 coding sequence is TGTGCCAGCAGGGGACTAGCGGGACTCTTTTACGAGCAGTACTTC. It codes for CASRGLAGLFYEQYF.